This T cell receptor (beta chain) was recorded in a study of blood T cell repertoires in COVID-19. Study summary: The United States, Italy and Spain were the sources of the acute and convalescent COVID-19 samples. In each case, the material was cDNA or gDNA derived from T cells, B-cell-depleted T cells, or PBMCs.

Trimming took 0 bases from V and 9 from J; bases not matched to a gene: 4. The CDR3 totals 15 residues. In germline, CDR1 is LGHNA, CDR2 YSLEER. As processed by the authors: It was from reference gene primer amplification that nucleated cell counts were estimated. Assay: immunoSEQ multiplex PCR; the TCRdb copy retains only in-frame clones and omits some. V, J and clone size were drawn from that table, and D and trimming were deduced from the DNA. The table includes fewer than 250,000 clones, around nine tenths detected once. Sequenced input: peripheral blood. V is TRBV4-3 and J is TRBJ1-6; 8 bases agree with TRBD1. The receptor was isolated from a man aged 40-55 years with acute or convalescent COVID-19. This chain's CDR3 is CASSQELQGGSPLHF. As DNA, the CDR3 is TGCGCCAGCAGCCAAGAATTACAGGGGGGTTCACCCCTCCACTTT.